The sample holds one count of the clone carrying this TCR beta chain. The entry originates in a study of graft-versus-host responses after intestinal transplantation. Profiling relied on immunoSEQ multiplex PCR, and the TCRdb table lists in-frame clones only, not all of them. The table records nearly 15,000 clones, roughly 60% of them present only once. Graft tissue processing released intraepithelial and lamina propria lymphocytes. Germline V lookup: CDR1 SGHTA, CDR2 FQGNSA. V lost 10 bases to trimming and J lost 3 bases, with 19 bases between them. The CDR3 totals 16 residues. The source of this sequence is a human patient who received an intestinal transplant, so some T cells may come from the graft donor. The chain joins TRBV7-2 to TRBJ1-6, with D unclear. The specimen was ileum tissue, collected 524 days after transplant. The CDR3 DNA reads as TGTGCCACCGAGCAAGAGGCCCGGAACTATAATTCACCCCTCCACTTT. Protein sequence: CATEQEARNYNSPLHF.